The 7 T cell receptor beta chains reported below all come from one sample, sequenced in a study of identifying expanded T cells in peripheral blood. Generated by immunoSEQ multiplex PCR, the TCRdb table keeps only in-frame clones and is missing some. The data contain over 85,000 clones, 70% to 90% of them singletons. The sample was blood. These receptors were taken from a person aged 18-70 years in good health.

This clone was seen only once. V usage is TRBV14 and J usage is TRBJ2-7; no definite D call. Germline CDR1 and CDR2: SGHDN and FVKESK. The length of the CDR3 is 13 residues. Trimming pared 1 base from V and 9 bases from J, leaving 13 bases between. CDR3: CASSQVTVGGQYF. As DNA, the CDR3 is TGTGCCAGCAGCCAAGTTACGGTGGGCGGGCAGTACTTC.

The chain joins TRBV10-3 to TRBJ1-2; TRBD1 matches 12 bases. V shed 2 bases and J 7 bases; nucleotides not matched to a gene: 8. Per germline, CDR1 ENHRY and CDR2 SYGVKD. The CDR3 sequence is 16 residues long. In nucleotides, the CDR3 is TGTGCCATCAGTGAGGCCGGGACAGGGGGCCTTGGTGGCTACACCTTC. It specifies CAISEAGTGGLGGYTF.

The genes are TRBV4-1 and TRBJ2-7; the match to TRBD1 covers 7 bases. This CDR3 comprises 13 residues. After removal of 5 bases from V and 4 bases from J, the junction contained 5 bases not matched to a gene. Germline V gives CDR1 MGHRA, CDR2 YSYEKL. The CDR3, as DNA: TGCGCCAGCAGCTTAACAGGGGATTACGAGCAGTACTTC. Its protein product is CASSLTGDYEQYF.

V is TRBV28 and J is TRBJ1-1; D is undetermined. The germline V gene encodes CDR1 MDHEN and CDR2 SYDVKM. The CDR3 loop spans 13 amino acids. V lost 6 bases, J lost 3 bases, and 11 bases lay in between. CDR3 sequence (DNA): TGTGCCAGCAGCCCCCCAGATTACACTGAAGCTTTCTTT. It specifies CASSPPDYTEAFF.

The chain carries TRBV7-2 and TRBJ1-2; D is ambiguous. V was cut by 5 bases and J by 2 bases, with 9 bases left in between. This CDR3 comprises 13 residues. Germline V CDR1 and CDR2: SGHTA, FQGNSA. CDR3: CASSERPNYGYTF. CDR3 nucleotides: TGTGCCAGCAGCGAGAGACCCAACTATGGCTACACCTTC.

This rearrangement joins TRBV7-8 to TRBJ2-1; 11 bases match TRBD2. CDR1 is SGHVS, CDR2 FQNEAQ, per germline. CDR3 length: 16 amino acids. The V segment lost 1 base and the J segment 4 bases; nucleotides outside the gene matches: 3. CDR3 nucleotides: TGTGCCAGCAGCTTAGTTTTAGCGGGGGGGTACAATGAGCAGTTCTTC. This translates into CASSLVLAGGYNEQFF.

The chain joins TRBV7-3 to TRBJ2-3; a possible D gene is TRBD1 (5 bases). Germline V gene lookup returns CDR1 SGHTA and CDR2 FQGTGA. The CDR3 spans 13 residues. Between the trimmed V and J ends, which lost 5 bases and 1 base, there was a span of 7 bases. The CDR3, as DNA: TGTGCCAGCAGCCCACAGGGCACAGATACGCAGTATTTT. Its translation is CASSPQGTDTQYF. Full variable domain (rest looked up from reference TRBV7-3 and TRBJ2-3): GAGVSQTPSNKVTEKGKYVELRCDPISGHTALYWYRQSLGQGPEFLIYFQGTGAADDSGLPNDRFFAVRPEGSVSTLKIQRTERGDSAVYLCASSPQGTDTQYFGPGTRLTVL.